One and the same sample provided the 14 T cell receptor beta chains below, sequenced in a study of a mutant IDH1 vaccine in newly diagnosed glioma. These receptors are not linked to any known antigen. Repertoires were generated with immunoSEQ multiplex PCR, while TCRdb's copy carries only in-frame clones and drops some. The sample yields 82,000 or so clones, approximately 85% seen once. Documented time point: week 23, last vaccination. Topical imiquimod was applied with each vaccine dose, which held 300 ug of mutant IDH1 20-mer peptide. The sample here was PBMCs, taken from a glioma patient whose treatment included an IDH1 peptide vaccine. The source of these receptors is a man younger than 40 with glioma. Some clones in this sample may be carry-over from other donors' samples.

V and J are TRBV28 and TRBJ1-4; D is unclear. The CDR3 runs 16 residues. Germline-derived CDR1 and CDR2 are MDHEN and SYDVKM. V dropped 2 bases and J dropped 3 bases, with 13 bases sitting between them. CDR3 protein: CASSLGADGPNEKLFF. The CDR3 region has the DNA TGTGCCAGCAGTTTAGGTGCCGACGGGCCTAATGAAAAACTGTTTTTT.

This clone was counted a single time. The chain joins TRBV19 to TRBJ2-5, with 13 bases aligning to TRBD2. CDR3 size: 16 residues. CDR1 and CDR2 (germline): LNHDA, SQIVND (reference sequence). The J segment lost 5 bases and the V segment lost 5 bases, leaving 8 bases of the junction unmatched. The CDR3 loop reads CASSPRTSGGYETQYF. CDR3 nucleotide sequence: TGTGCCAGTAGTCCCAGGACTAGCGGGGGATATGAGACCCAGTACTTC.

This CDR3 reads CASSPTGFHSGNTIYF. DNA of the CDR3: TGTGCCAGCTCACCGACAGGGTTCCATAGTGGAAACACCATATATTTT. The V gene is TRBV18, the J gene TRBJ1-3, with 7 positions matching TRBD1. Germline V gene data show CDR1 as KGHSH and CDR2 as LQKENI. CDR3 size: 16 residues. V lost 3 bases, J lost 3 bases, and 8 bases stayed unmatched.

This chain joins TRBV7-2 and TRBJ1-3; D not resolved. Looked up from germline, CDR1 is SGHTA and CDR2 is FQGNSA. The CDR3 consists of 15 residues. Trimming left V 7 bases short and J 2 bases short, with 15 bases between. CDR3 loop: CASTPDPRAGNTIYF. The CDR3 DNA is TGTGCCAGCACGCCCGACCCAAGGGCTGGAAACACCATATATTTT.

This clone turned up a few times. The chain uses TRBV4-2 and TRBJ1-5; D is unresolved. The length of the CDR3 is 15 residues. CDR1 LGHNA and CDR2 YNFKEQ come from the germline V gene. Trimming stripped 0 bases from V and 9 bases from J, with 15 bases between. The CDR3 DNA sequence: TGTGCCAGCAGCCAAGATCTGGTGGGTTTGCGGCCCCAGCATTTT. It specifies CASSQDLVGLRPQHF.

The chain is built from TRBV28 and TRBJ2-3, with TRBD2 identical over 10 bases. V shed 2 bases, J shed 4 bases, and the junction held 6 bases outside the gene matches. CDR1 is MDHEN, CDR2 SYDVKM, per germline. The CDR3 spans 16 residues. CDR3 DNA: TGTGCCAGCAGTTTAAACCTAGCGGGGGCCTCAGATACGCAGTATTTT. It yields the protein CASSLNLAGASDTQYF.

This chain joins TRBV5-1 and TRBJ2-5; 11 positions match TRBD1. J was trimmed by 6 bases and V by 3 bases; bases with no gene match: 13. CDR1 and CDR2 from the germline V gene are SGHRS and YFSETQ. The CDR3 runs 17 residues. DNA for the CDR3: TGCGCCAGCAGCTCGACACGAGGACAGGGGGCGAGTAAGACCCAGTACTTC. Translating gives CASSSTRGQGASKTQYF.

J is TRBJ2-3 and V is TRBV28; D gene unclear. V gave up 5 bases and J gave up 2 bases, with 20 bases separating them. Looked up from germline, CDR1 is MDHEN and CDR2 is SYDVKM. CDR3 length equals 17 residues. The CDR3 is CASSDNTNGDFTDTQYF. DNA for the CDR3: TGTGCCAGCAGTGATAACACCAACGGTGATTTCACAGATACGCAGTATTTT.

The chain combines TRBV5-1 with TRBJ2-5, with 9 bases aligning to TRBD2. The CDR3 length is 17 residues. Trimming took 4 bases from V and 5 from J; bases not matched to a gene: 15. Looked up from germline, CDR1 is SGHRS and CDR2 is YFSETQ. CDR3 nucleotide sequence: TGCGCCAGCAGCGGGGCGAATAGCGGGAGCTGGGAGGAGACCCAGTACTTC. It specifies CASSGANSGSWEETQYF.

This clone was detected many times. The gene calls are TRBV28 and TRBJ2-5, with 16 bases matching TRBD2. There are 20 residues in the CDR3. Germline CDR1 reads MDHEN; CDR2 reads SYDVKM. Unmatched junction bases numbered 15, after V lost 6 bases and J lost 2 bases. CDR3 in amino acids: CASSHIPGLAGGPGQETQYF. The CDR3 DNA follows: TGTGCCAGCAGCCACATTCCGGGACTAGCGGGAGGGCCGGGGCAAGAGACCCAGTACTTC.

This chain's CDR3 is CALGLALGRSGELFF. The CDR3, as DNA: TGTGCCTTGGGACTAGCCCTCGGGCGAAGCGGGGAGCTGTTTTTT. The chain couples TRBV30 to TRBJ2-2, with 9 bases matching TRBD2. This CDR3 has 15 amino acids. The trim removed 7 bases at V and 7 bases at J, leaving 13 bases unmatched. Germline assignment: CDR1 GTSNPN and CDR2 SVGIG (reference sequence).

This clone was observed a handful of times. V gene TRBV5-4 combines with J gene TRBJ1-1, with TRBD1 matching over 8 bases. The J segment lost 1 base and the V segment lost 6 bases, leaving 5 bases of the junction unmatched. CDR3 length equals 14 residues. Germline CDR1 reads SGHNT; CDR2 reads YYREEE (reference sequence). The CDR3 spells CASTPGQENTEAFF. The CDR3 DNA reads TGTGCCAGCACCCCGGGACAGGAGAACACTGAAGCTTTCTTT.

This sequence joins TRBV19 and TRBJ2-7; D call uncertain. CDR3 length: 11 amino acids. Between the trimmed V and J ends, which lost 5 bases and 4 bases, there was a span of 6 bases. Germline CDR1 reads LNHDA; CDR2 reads SQIVND (reference sequence). CDR3 loop: CASSSRYEQYF. The CDR3 region has the DNA TGTGCCAGTAGTTCTCGATACGAGCAGTACTTC. Looking up the rest from reference TRBV19 and TRBJ2-7 gives the full variable domain: DGGITQSPKYLFRKEGQNVTLSCEQNLNHDAMYWYRQDPGQGLRLIYYSQIVNDFQKGDIAEGYSVSREKKESFPLTVTSAQKNPTAFYLCASSSRYEQYFGPGTRLTVT.

This rearrangement joins TRBV18 to TRBJ2-1; TRBD1 matches at 7 bases. Trimming cost V 2 bases and J 3 bases; bases outside gene matches: 1. This CDR3 is built from 14 residues. The germline V gene encodes CDR1 KGHSH and CDR2 LQKENI. CDR3 DNA: TGTGCCAGCTCACCAAGGGACAGCTACAATGAGCAGTTCTTC. This sequence encodes CASSPRDSYNEQFF.